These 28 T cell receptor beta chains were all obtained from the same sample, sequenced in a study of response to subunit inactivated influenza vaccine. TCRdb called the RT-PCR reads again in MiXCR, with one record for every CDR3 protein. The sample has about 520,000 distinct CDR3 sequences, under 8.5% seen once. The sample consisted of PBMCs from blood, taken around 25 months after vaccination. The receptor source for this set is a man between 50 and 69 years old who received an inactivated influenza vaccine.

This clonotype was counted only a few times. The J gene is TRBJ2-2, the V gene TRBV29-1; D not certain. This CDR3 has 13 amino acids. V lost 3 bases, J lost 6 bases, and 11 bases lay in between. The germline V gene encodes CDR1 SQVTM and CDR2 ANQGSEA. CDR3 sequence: CSVDSLGSGELFF. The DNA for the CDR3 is TGCAGCGTTGATAGCTTGGGATCCGGGGAGCTGTTTTTT.

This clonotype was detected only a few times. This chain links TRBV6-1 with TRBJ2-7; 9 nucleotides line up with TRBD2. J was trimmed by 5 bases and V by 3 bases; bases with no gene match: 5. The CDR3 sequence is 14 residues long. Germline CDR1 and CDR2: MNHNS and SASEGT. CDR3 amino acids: CASSDGLASHEQYF. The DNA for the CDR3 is TGTGCCAGCAGTGACGGACTAGCGAGCCACGAGCAGTACTTC.

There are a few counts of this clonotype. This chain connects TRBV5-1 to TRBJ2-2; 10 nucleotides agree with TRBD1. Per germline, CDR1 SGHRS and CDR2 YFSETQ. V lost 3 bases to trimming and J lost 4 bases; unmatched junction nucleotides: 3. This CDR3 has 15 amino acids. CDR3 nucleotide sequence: TGCGCCAGCAGCTCAGACAGGGGGCCCACCGGGGAGCTGTTTTTT. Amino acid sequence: CASSSDRGPTGELFF.

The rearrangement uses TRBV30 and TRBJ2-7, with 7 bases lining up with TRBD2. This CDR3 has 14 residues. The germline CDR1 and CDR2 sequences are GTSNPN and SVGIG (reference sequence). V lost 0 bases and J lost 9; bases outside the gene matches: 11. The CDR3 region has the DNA TGTGCCTGGAGTGTCTCGCTGCGGGGGTCGGGGCAGTACTTC. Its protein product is CAWSVSLRGSGQYF.

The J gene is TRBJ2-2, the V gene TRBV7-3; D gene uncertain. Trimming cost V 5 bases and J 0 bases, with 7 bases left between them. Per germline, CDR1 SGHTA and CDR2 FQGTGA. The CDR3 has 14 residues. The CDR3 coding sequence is TGTGCCAGCAGCGTAAAATCGAACACCGGGGAGCTGTTTTTT. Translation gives CASSVKSNTGELFF.

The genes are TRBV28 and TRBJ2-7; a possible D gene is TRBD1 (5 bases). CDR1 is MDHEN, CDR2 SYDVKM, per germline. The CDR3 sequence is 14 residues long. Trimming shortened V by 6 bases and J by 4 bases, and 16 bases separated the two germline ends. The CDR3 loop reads CASSLPGQQYEQYF. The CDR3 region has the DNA TGTGCCAGCAGCCTCCCCGGACAACAATACGAGCAGTACTTC.

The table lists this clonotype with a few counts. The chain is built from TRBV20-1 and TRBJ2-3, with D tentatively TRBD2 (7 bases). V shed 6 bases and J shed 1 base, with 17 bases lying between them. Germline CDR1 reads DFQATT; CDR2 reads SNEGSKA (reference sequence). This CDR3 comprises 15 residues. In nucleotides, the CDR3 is TGCAGTGCCCAATCTAGGGGGGGTGGCACAGATACGCAGTATTTT. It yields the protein CSAQSRGGGTDTQYF.

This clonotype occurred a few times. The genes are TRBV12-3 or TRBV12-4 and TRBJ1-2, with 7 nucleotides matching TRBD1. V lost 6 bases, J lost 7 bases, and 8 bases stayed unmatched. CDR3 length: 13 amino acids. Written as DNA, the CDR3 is TGTGCCAGCAGCAACCGACAGGGTGCTGGCTACACCTTC. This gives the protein CASSNRQGAGYTF.

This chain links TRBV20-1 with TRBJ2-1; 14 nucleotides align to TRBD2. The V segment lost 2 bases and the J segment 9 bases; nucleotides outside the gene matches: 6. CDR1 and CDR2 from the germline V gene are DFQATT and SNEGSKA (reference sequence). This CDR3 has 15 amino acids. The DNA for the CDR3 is TGCAGTGCTAGACCCGGGACTAGCGGGGGTGGTGAGCAGTTCTTC. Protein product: CSARPGTSGGGEQFF.

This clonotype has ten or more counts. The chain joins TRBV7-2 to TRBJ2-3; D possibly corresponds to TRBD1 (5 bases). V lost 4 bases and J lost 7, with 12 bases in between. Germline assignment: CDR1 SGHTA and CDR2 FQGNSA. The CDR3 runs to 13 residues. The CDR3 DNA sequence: TGTGCCAGCAGCTCAAGCAGGGTGAATACGCAGTATTTT. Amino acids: CASSSSRVNTQYF. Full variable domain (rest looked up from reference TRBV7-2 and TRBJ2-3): GAGVSQSPSNKVTEKGKDVELRCDPISGHTALYWYRQSLGQGLEFLIYFQGNSAPDKSGLPSDRFSAERTGGSVSTLTIQRTQQEDSAVYLCASSSSRVNTQYFGPGTRLTVL.

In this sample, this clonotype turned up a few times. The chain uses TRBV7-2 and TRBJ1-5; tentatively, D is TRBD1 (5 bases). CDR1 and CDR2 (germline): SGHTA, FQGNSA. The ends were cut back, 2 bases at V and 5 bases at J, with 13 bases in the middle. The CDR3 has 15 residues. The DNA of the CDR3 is TGTGCCAGCAGCTTAAACCCCAGAGGGGATCAGCCCCAGCATTTT. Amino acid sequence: CASSLNPRGDQPQHF.

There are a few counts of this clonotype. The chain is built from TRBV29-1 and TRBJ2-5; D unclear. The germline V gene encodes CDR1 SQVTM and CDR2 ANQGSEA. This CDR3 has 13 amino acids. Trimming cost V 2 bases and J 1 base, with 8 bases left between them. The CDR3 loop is CSVEMALQETQYF. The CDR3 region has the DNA TGCAGCGTTGAAATGGCACTCCAAGAGACCCAGTACTTC.

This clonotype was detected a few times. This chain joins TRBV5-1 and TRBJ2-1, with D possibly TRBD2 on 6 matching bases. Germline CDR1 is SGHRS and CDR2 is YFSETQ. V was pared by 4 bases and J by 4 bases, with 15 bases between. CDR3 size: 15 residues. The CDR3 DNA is TGCGCCAGCAGCCCCGATGGGGACTTTTACAATGAGCAGTTCTTC. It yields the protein CASSPDGDFYNEQFF.

DNA of the CDR3: TGTGCCAGCAGCTTCCCAGCTTCTAACTATGGCTACACCTTC. Protein: CASSFPASNYGYTF. This chain links TRBV7-8 with TRBJ1-2, with D uncertain. With 3 bases removed from V and 0 bases from J, the gap between germline ends came to 8 bases. Looked up from germline, CDR1 is SGHVS and CDR2 is FQNEAQ. CDR3 size: 14 residues.

CDR3 in amino acids: CASSPPDRASYNEQFF. For the CDR3, the DNA is TGTGCCAGCTCACCACCGGACAGGGCATCCTACAATGAGCAGTTCTTC. The chain recombines TRBV18 with TRBJ2-1; 8 bases are shared with TRBD1. J lost 1 base, V lost 0 bases, and 2 bases had no gene match. From germline, CDR1 is KGHSH and CDR2 LQKENI. The CDR3 covers 16 residues.

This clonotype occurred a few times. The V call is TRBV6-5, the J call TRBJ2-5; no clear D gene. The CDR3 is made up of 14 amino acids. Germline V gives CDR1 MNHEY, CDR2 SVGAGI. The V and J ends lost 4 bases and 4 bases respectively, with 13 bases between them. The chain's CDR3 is CASSSIADPETQYF. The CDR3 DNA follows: TGTGCCAGCAGTTCCATAGCCGACCCAGAGACCCAGTACTTC.

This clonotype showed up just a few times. The CDR3 DNA sequence: TGTGCCAGCAGTCCTGGGACAGGGGTTCCTAATGAAAAACTGTTTTTT. Amino acid sequence: CASSPGTGVPNEKLFF. The rearrangement links TRBV12-3 or TRBV12-4 to TRBJ1-4; 10 nucleotides agree with TRBD1. The CDR3 is made up of 16 amino acids. Losses at the gene ends were 5 bases for V and 3 bases for J; bases not matched to a gene: 6.

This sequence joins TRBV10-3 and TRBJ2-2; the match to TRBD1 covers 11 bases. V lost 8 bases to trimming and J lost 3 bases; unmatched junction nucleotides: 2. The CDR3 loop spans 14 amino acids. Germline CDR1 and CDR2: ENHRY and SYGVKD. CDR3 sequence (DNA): TGTGCCATCGGGGGACAGGGGGACACCGGGGAGCTGTTTTTT. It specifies CAIGGQGDTGELFF.

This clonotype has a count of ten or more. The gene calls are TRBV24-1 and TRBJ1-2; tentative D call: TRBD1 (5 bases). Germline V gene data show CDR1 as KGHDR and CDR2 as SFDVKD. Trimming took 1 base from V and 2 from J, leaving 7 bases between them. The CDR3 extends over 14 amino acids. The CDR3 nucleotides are TGTGCCACCAGTGATTTCCGACAGAACTATGGCTACACCTTC. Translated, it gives CATSDFRQNYGYTF.

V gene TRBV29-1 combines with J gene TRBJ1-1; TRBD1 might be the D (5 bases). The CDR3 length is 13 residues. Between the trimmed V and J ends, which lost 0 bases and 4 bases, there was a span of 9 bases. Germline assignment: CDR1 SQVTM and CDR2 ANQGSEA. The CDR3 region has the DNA TGCAGCGTTGAAGATACGGGGGGCACTGAAGCTTTCTTT. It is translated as CSVEDTGGTEAFF. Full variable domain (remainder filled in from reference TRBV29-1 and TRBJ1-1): SAVISQKPSRDICQRGTSLTIQCQVDSQVTMMFWYRQQPGQSLTLIATANQGSEATYESGFVIDKFPISRPNLTFSTLTVSNMSPEDSSIYLCSVEDTGGTEAFFGQGTRLTVV.

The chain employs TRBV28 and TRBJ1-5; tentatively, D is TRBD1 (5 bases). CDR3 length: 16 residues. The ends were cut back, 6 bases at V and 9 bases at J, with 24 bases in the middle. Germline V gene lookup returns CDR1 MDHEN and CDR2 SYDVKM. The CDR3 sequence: CASSPNRGAPLLPQHF. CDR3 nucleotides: TGTGCCAGCAGCCCTAACCGAGGGGCCCCGCTCTTGCCCCAGCATTTT.

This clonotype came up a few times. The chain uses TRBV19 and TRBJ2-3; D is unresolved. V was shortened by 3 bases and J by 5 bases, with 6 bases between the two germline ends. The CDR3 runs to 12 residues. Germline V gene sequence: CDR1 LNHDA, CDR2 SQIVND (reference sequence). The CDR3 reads CASSMAGDTQYF. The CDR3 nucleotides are TGTGCCAGTAGTATGGCCGGAGATACGCAGTATTTT. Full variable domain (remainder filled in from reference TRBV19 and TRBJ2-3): DGGITQSPKYLFRKEGQNVTLSCEQNLNHDAMYWYRQDPGQGLRLIYYSQIVNDFQKGDIAEGYSVSREKKESFPLTVTSAQKNPTAFYLCASSMAGDTQYFGPGTRLTVL.

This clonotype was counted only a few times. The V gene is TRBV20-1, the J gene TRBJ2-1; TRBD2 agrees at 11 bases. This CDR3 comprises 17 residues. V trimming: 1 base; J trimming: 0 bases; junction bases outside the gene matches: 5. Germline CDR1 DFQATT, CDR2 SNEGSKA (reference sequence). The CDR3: CSARGLAGPISYNEQFF. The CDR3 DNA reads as TGCAGTGCTAGAGGACTAGCGGGACCAATCTCCTACAATGAGCAGTTCTTC.

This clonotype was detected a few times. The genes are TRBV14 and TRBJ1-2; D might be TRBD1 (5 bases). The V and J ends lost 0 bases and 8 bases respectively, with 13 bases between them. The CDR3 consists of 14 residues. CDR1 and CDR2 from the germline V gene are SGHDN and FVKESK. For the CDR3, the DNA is TGTGCCAGCAGCCAAGATTTGAGGGGTGGAGGCTACACCTTC. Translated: CASSQDLRGGGYTF.

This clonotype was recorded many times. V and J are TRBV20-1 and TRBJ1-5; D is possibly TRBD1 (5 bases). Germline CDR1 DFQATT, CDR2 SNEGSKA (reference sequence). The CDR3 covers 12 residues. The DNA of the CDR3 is TGCAGCGCCTACCGGGGGTGGCCGCCCCAGCATTTT. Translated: CSAYRGWPPQHF.

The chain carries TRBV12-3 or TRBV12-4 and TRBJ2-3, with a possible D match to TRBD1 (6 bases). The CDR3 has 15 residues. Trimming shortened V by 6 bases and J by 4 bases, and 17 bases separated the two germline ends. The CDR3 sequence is CASSPDPPGADTQYF. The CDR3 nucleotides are TGTGCCAGCAGCCCCGATCCTCCAGGGGCAGATACGCAGTATTTT.

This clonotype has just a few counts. The CDR3 here is CASSPSGSRSEQYF. The CDR3 nucleotides read TGTGCCAGCAGCCCTAGCGGGAGTCGCTCCGAGCAGTACTTC. The genes are TRBV7-9 and TRBJ2-7; 10 bases agree with TRBD2. The CDR3 is 14 amino acids. The V segment lost 5 bases and the J segment 6 bases; nucleotides outside the gene matches: 7. The V gene's germline CDR1 is SEHNR and CDR2 FQNEAQ (reference sequence). The whole variable domain, filled in from reference TRBV7-9 and TRBJ2-7, reads DTGVSQNPRHKITKRGQNVTFRCDPISEHNRLYWYRQTLGQGPEFLTYFQNEAQLEKSRLLSDRFSAERPKGSFSTLEIQRTEQGDSAMYLCASSPSGSRSEQYFGPGTRLTVT.

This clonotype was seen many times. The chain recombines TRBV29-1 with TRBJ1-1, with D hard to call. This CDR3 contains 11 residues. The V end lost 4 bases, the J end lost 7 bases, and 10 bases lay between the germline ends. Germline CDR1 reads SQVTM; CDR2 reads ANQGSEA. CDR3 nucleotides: TGCAGCGTTGTAACTGGCAGTGAAGCTTTCTTT. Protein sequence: CSVVTGSEAFF.